The subject of this entry is one T cell receptor beta chain. The same CDR3 can be traced to other DNA sequences in this sample. This record comes from a study of blood T cell repertoires in COVID-19. Original analysis: Nucleated cell number was recorded as an estimate derived from reference gene primer amplification. This table comes from immunoSEQ multiplex PCR, and its TCRdb copy is limited to in-frame clones, with some not included. D and trimming come from the DNA, and the V and J calls and clone size come from that table. The sample includes roughly 150,000 clones, about 83% of them seen just once. Losses at the gene ends were 7 bases for V and 4 bases for J; bases not matched to a gene: 3. This CDR3 contains 13 residues. Per germline, CDR1 LNHDA and CDR2 SQIVND (reference sequence).

The chain is built from TRBV19 and TRBJ1-3; 8 nucleotides align to TRBD1. The specimen was peripheral blood. This receptor was taken from a woman aged 70-85 years who had recovered from COVID-19. This CDR3 reads CASTRGPGNTIYF. CDR3 coding DNA: TGTGCCAGTACCAGGGGGCCGGGAAACACCATATATTTT.